The entry that follows covers one TCR beta chain sequence. The V end was cut by 8 bases, the J end by 1 base, with 14 bases between. The germline gives CDR1 SGHRS, CDR2 YFSETQ. This CDR3 spans 14 amino acids. A single record per CDR3 protein comes from TCRdb applying MiXCR to the 5' RACE reads. Found here are roughly 300,000 distinct CDR3 sequences, less than 9.5% of them singletons; the top ten hold around a fifth. The sample originates from a study of T-cell memory formation after mild COVID-19. Material: PBMCs or a T cell subset sorted from them (not recorded which). The rearrangement joins TRBV5-1 to TRBJ2-3, with D perhaps given as TRBD1 or TRBD2 (5 bases each). This TCR derives from a man between 18 and 29 years old who had mild COVID-19 (a few samples of this study predate the infection). Cell type and time point are not known. CDR3 in DNA: TGCGCCAGTTATATCGGGGCACGCACAGATACGCAGTATTTT. This encodes CASYIGARTDTQYF.